Here is one T cell receptor beta chain with its context. Assay: immunoSEQ multiplex PCR; the TCRdb copy retains only in-frame clones and omits some. The data contain about 130,000 clones, 80% to 90% of them singletons. This sample stems from a study of blood T cell repertoires in COVID-19. At the level of the study: Some COVID-19 samples were acute and others convalescent; all came from the United States, Italy and Spain. In each case, the material was cDNA or gDNA derived from T cells, B-cell-depleted T cells, or PBMCs.

Followed longitudinally, the Seattle patients had been enrolled during active infection. Germline V lookup: CDR1 SQVTM, CDR2 ANQGSEA. This CDR3 is 15 amino acids long. V was pared by 3 bases and J by 8 bases, with 15 bases of the junction left unmatched. Material: peripheral blood. This TCR derives from a man aged 60 to 69 with COVID-19, enrolled during active disease. The chain links TRBV29-1 to TRBJ1-2, with TRBD1 matching 7 bases. This chain's CDR3 is CSVEFEGASSEGYTF. The CDR3 region has the DNA TGCAGCGTTGAGTTTGAGGGGGCCTCGTCGGAGGGCTACACCTTC.